Sequencing of this T cell receptor beta chain was carried out in a study of T-cell reconstitution after alpha-beta-depleted transplantation in children. General study results and limits: At around two months after transplant, the alpha-beta T cells were reportedly derived from several hundred expanded clones that came from non-depleted graft cells. T-cell numbers and diversity one year post-transplant derived largely from freshly generated T cells. Elevated TCRbeta diversity at day 60 was traced, in some patients, to surviving recipient T cells and thymic progenitors.

This clonotype was detected ten times or more. What it binds is unknown. Trimming took off 4 bases at V and 3 bases at J, with 10 bases between the two ends. The CDR3 has 13 amino acids. CDR1 and CDR2 (germline): SGHRS, YFSETQ. During its preparation, the TCRbeta library received unique molecular identifiers. TCRdb re-analysed the PCR reads in MiXCR, keeping a single row per CDR3 protein. The repertoire holds fewer than 400,000 distinct CDR3 sequences, approximately 20% seen once, with 11% in the top ten. Here the sequenced sample was PBMCs, mostly from graft donor cells, taken 180 days after TCRalphabeta/CD19-depleted stem cell transplant. The rearrangement joins TRBV5-1 to TRBJ1-1; D gene unclear. The receptor was isolated from a male patient younger than 18 who had a stem cell transplant for acute lymphoblastic leukemia, so the T cells may come from the graft donor. The CDR3, as DNA: TGCGCCAGCAGCCTCCTCAGCGACACTGAAGCTTTCTTT. Protein sequence: CASSLLSDTEAFF.